Given below is one T cell receptor (beta chain) in context. What it binds is unknown. In germline, CDR1 is MNHNY, CDR2 SVGAGI (reference sequence). The V and J ends lost 9 bases and 3 bases, in that order; junction bases with no gene match: 6. This CDR3 spans 14 amino acids. Clones were read by immunoSEQ multiplex PCR, and TCRdb kept only the in-frame ones, dropping some. The sample lists 25,000 to 35,000 clones; 70% to 75% were seen once. Each patient experienced a relapse that followed autologous stem cell transplantation, and brentuximab vedotin exposure varied. The best responses consisted of complete response, partial response or progressive disease. This sample stems from a study of PD-1 blockade in classical Hodgkin lymphoma. General study results and limits: In newly diagnosed patients, baseline TCR diversity was reportedly below that of healthy donors. While CD8+ TCR diversity did not rise significantly by C4D1, CD4+ TCR diversity did. Complete responders entered with baseline diversity on par with newly diagnosed patients, the results showed.

The sequencing here drew on peripheral blood mononuclear cells (PBMCs), taken before the second cycle of nivolumab. V and J are TRBV6-6 and TRBJ2-7; TRBD2 agrees at 12 bases. This TCR was recovered from a human donor with classical Hodgkin lymphoma. CDR3 bases: TGTGCCAGTGCCGGGACTAGCGGGTTCTACGAGCAGTACTTC. Translated: CASAGTSGFYEQYF.